This TCR beta chain comes out of a study of T cell changes during pregnancy in multiple sclerosis. The CDR3 contains 16 residues. Deletions cut 3 bases from V and 3 bases from J, with 12 bases between. Germline V lookup: CDR1 LGHNA, CDR2 YSLEER. The protocol was immunoSEQ multiplex PCR, while the TCRdb copy is restricted to in-frame clones and leaves out a portion. The data contain about 24,000 clones, roughly 85% of them seen just once; the ten biggest clones take up 6.5% to 9.5%. The genes are TRBV4-3 and TRBJ1-6; D ambiguous. The input for sequencing was CD8+ T cells from peripheral blood mononuclear cells, taken in the first trimester of pregnancy. This TCR was sampled from a female donor in good health, enrolled as a control in a pregnancy study. CDR3 DNA: TGCGCCAGCAGCCATATTAATTCAGACTATAATTCACCCCTCCACTTT. Its protein product is CASSHINSDYNSPLHF.